What follows are 32 T cell receptor beta chains derived from one specimen sequenced in a study of neurological immune-mediated disorders. TCRdb processed the 5' RACE reads anew with MiXCR; each CDR3 protein has one entry. The sample lists around 78,000 distinct CDR3 sequences, roughly 18% occurring once. Sequencing was done on a sample of PBMCs. Source of these receptors: a woman between 35 and 50 years old in good health.

This clonotype was counted many times. The V call is TRBV9, the J call TRBJ2-5; 9 bases agree with TRBD1. The CDR3 loop spans 16 amino acids. Trimming cost V 3 bases and J 0 bases; bases outside gene matches: 6. Per germline, CDR1 SGDLS and CDR2 YYNGEE. CDR3 DNA sequence: TGTGCCAGCAGCGCATGGACAGGGGTGTACCAAGAGACCCAGTACTTC. Translated: CASSAWTGVYQETQYF. Full variable domain (outside the CDR3, taken from reference TRBV9 and TRBJ2-5): DSGVTQTPKHLITATGQRVTLRCSPRSGDLSVYWYQQSLDQGLQFLIQYYNGEERAKGNILERFSAQQFPDLHSELNLSSLELGDSALYFCASSAWTGVYQETQYFGPGTRLLVL.

This clonotype was seen ten or more times. V usage is TRBV4-1 and J usage is TRBJ2-2; a possible D gene is TRBD1 (6 bases). CDR1 is MGHRA and CDR2 is YSYEKL in the germline V gene. Trimming removed 1 base from V and 6 bases from J, with 12 bases in between. The CDR3 runs 15 residues. CDR3 bases: TGCGCCAGCAGCCAAGGTTCAGGGGACGCCGGGGAGCTGTTTTTT. It translates to CASSQGSGDAGELFF.

This clonotype is judged medium-sized. This chain connects TRBV20-1 to TRBJ2-5, with 8 bases fitting TRBD1. The CDR3 has 15 amino acids. With 4 bases clipped from V and 5 bases from J, the junction kept 12 bases outside the gene matches. CDR1 and CDR2 from the germline V gene are DFQATT and SNEGSKA (reference sequence). The CDR3 region is CSATNAGGAGETQYF. The CDR3 DNA is TGCAGTGCTACCAACGCAGGGGGCGCTGGGGAGACCCAGTACTTC.

CDR3 in DNA: TGCAGTGCTAGAGATTTTAGCTGGGGTAGCACAGATACGCAGCATTTT. It encodes CSARDFSWGSTDTQHF. The chain is built from TRBV20-1 and TRBJ2-3; D remains ambiguous. The end of the DNA fits TRBJ1-5 better, so the J call may be wrong. Germline values: CDR1 DFQATT, CDR2 SNEGSKA (reference sequence). The CDR3 extends over 16 amino acids.

This clonotype was picked up many times. The chain recombines TRBV12-3 or TRBV12-4 with TRBJ2-7, with D maybe TRBD1 (5 bases). The V end was cut by 5 bases, the J end by 5 bases, with 19 bases between. The CDR3 spans 15 residues. CDR3 coding DNA: TGTGCCAGCAGTAAAGAGCAGGGTGGAATTGACGAGCAGTACTTC. It codes for CASSKEQGGIDEQYF.

This clonotype appeared a single time. CDR3 DNA sequence: TGTGCCAGTAGTATTCGGGGGTACCACGGGGAGCTGTTTTTT. Encoded protein: CASSIRGYHGELFF. V is TRBV19 and J is TRBJ2-2; tentatively, D is TRBD2 (6 bases). CDR3 length equals 14 residues. The V end lost 3 bases, the J end lost 7 bases, and 12 bases lay between the germline ends. Germline V gene lookup returns CDR1 LNHDA and CDR2 SQIVND (reference sequence).

This clonotype has a count of ten or more. The chain has TRBV6-2 or TRBV6-3 and TRBJ2-1, with TRBD2 as a possible D gene (5 bases). CDR3 length: 14 amino acids. V lost 6 bases to trimming and J lost 1 base, with 10 bases between them. Germline V gene data show CDR1 as MNHEY and CDR2 as SVGEGT. CDR3 region: CASSSSGSYNEQFF. CDR3 DNA: TGTGCCAGCAGCTCCAGCGGATCCTACAATGAGCAGTTCTTC.

This clonotype was seen many times. V gene TRBV6-1 combines with J gene TRBJ2-7; D gene uncertain. The V gene lost 4 bases and the J gene lost 0 bases, with 7 bases spanning the gap. The CDR3 runs 13 residues. Germline V gene data show CDR1 as MNHNS and CDR2 as SASEGT. The DNA for the CDR3 is TGTGCCAGCAGTGGGGTAAACTCCTACGAGCAGTACTTC. As protein: CASSGVNSYEQYF.

At least ten counts were recorded for this clonotype. V gene TRBV2 combines with J gene TRBJ1-1; D is ambiguous. CDR1 SNHLY and CDR2 FYNNEI come from the germline V gene. V was shortened by 8 bases and J by 4 bases, with 5 bases between the two germline ends. The length of the CDR3 is 10 residues. The CDR3 here is CASFSTEAFF. The CDR3 bases are TGTGCCAGCTTCAGCACTGAAGCTTTCTTT.

The J gene is TRBJ2-7, the V gene TRBV7-2, with TRBD1 identical over 7 bases. V was clipped by 5 bases and J by 3 bases; unmatched bases: 7. The germline V gene has CDR1 SGHTA and CDR2 FQGNSA. The CDR3 is made up of 14 amino acids. The CDR3 DNA reads TGTGCCAGCAGCGACCCGGGACAGAGCTACGAGCAGTACTTC. Translating it yields CASSDPGQSYEQYF.

At least ten counts were recorded for this clonotype. The rearrangement links TRBV20-1 to TRBJ2-5; D may be TRBD1 or TRBD2 (6 bases each). Germline CDR1 and CDR2: DFQATT and SNEGSKA (reference sequence). CDR3 length: 16 residues. V lost 3 bases and J 0 bases, leaving 17 bases between the germline ends. The DNA of the CDR3 is TGCAGTGCTAGTTCCTCCGGGGGACACCACCAAGAGACCCAGTACTTC. This codes for CSASSSGGHHQETQYF.

This clonotype was recorded many times. The chain joins TRBV6-2 or TRBV6-3 to TRBJ2-1, with D possibly TRBD1 on 5 matching bases. This CDR3 region has 16 residues. Germline V gene lookup returns CDR1 MNHEY and CDR2 SVGEGT. Trimming left V 4 bases short and J 6 bases short, with 19 bases between. CDR3 in amino acids: CASSSPLDNRFNEQFF. CDR3 in DNA: TGTGCCAGCAGTTCACCCTTGGACAACAGATTCAATGAGCAGTTCTTC.

This clonotype has a count of ten or more. V usage is TRBV20-1 and J usage is TRBJ2-1; 11 bases are a match to TRBD2. From germline, CDR1 is DFQATT and CDR2 SNEGSKA (reference sequence). The CDR3 is 14 amino acids. Trimming took 5 bases from V and 2 from J; bases not matched to a gene: 2. The chain's CDR3 is CSAHSGGAYNEQFF. CDR3 DNA: TGCAGTGCTCATAGCGGGGGGGCCTACAATGAGCAGTTCTTC.

This chain links TRBV4-3 with TRBJ1-2, with 8 bases lining up with TRBD1. Germline values: CDR1 LGHNA, CDR2 YSLEER. Trimming cost V 1 base and J 6 bases; bases outside gene matches: 4. The CDR3 has 14 residues. This CDR3 reads CASSQGTGRHGYTF. The CDR3 region has the DNA TGCGCCAGCAGCCAAGGGACAGGGAGGCATGGCTACACCTTC.

By proportion, this clonotype is medium-sized (0.01 to 0.1%). The J gene is TRBJ2-3, the V gene TRBV5-1; weak D call: TRBD2 (5 bases). Germline loops: CDR1 SGHRS, CDR2 YFSETQ. The CDR3 spans 14 residues. The V end was cut by 4 bases, the J end by 2 bases, with 11 bases between. The CDR3 nucleotides read TGCGCCAGCAGCCGGGATTCGCTCACAGATACGCAGTATTTT. Encoded protein: CASSRDSLTDTQYF.

This clonotype was counted at least ten times. V and J are TRBV20-1 and TRBJ2-2; possibly TRBD1 for D (6 bases). The V end was cut by 3 bases, the J end by 7 bases, with 15 bases between. Germline V gene sequence: CDR1 DFQATT, CDR2 SNEGSKA (reference sequence). This CDR3 comprises 14 residues. CDR3 sequence: CSARGQGFGGELFF. CDR3 in DNA: TGCAGTGCTAGGGGGCAGGGGTTCGGCGGGGAGCTGTTTTTT.

This clonotype was observed many times. The V and J genes are TRBV7-8 and TRBJ1-2; D not resolved. The germline CDR1 and CDR2 sequences are SGHVS and FQNEAQ. Trimming took off 5 bases at V and 6 bases at J, with 13 bases between the two ends. The CDR3 has 13 residues. CDR3 loop: CASSPRGLDGYTF. CDR3 nucleotide sequence: TGTGCCAGCAGCCCTCGTGGGCTTGATGGCTACACCTTC. The variable domain in full, with the rest retrieved from reference TRBV7-8 and TRBJ1-2, is GAGVSQSPRYKVAKRGQDVALRCDPISGHVSLFWYQQALGQGPEFLTYFQNEAQLDKSGLPSDRFFAERPEGSVSTLKIQRTQQEDSAVYLCASSPRGLDGYTFGSGTRLTVV.

This clonotype was observed at least ten times. The CDR3 DNA reads TGCGCCAGCAGCACCGGTGGTCGGGACAGGGGTACTGAAGCTTTCTTT. Protein: CASSTGGRDRGTEAFF. The chain joins TRBV5-1 to TRBJ1-1, with 10 bases matching TRBD1. The CDR3 covers 16 residues. Germline assignment: CDR1 SGHRS and CDR2 YFSETQ. V was clipped by 4 bases and J by 5 bases; unmatched bases: 11.

The sample holds many counts of this clonotype. This chain joins TRBV20-1 and TRBJ2-5; TRBD1 aligns across 7 bases. Germline-derived CDR1 and CDR2 are DFQATT and SNEGSKA (reference sequence). There are 15 residues in the CDR3. V shed 3 bases and J 5 bases; nucleotides not matched to a gene: 12. The CDR3 nucleotides are TGCAGTGCTAGTCCGAGGGGGCAGGGCCGGGAGACCCAGTACTTC. Protein product: CSASPRGQGRETQYF.

This clonotype was recorded many times. The chain employs TRBV3-1 and TRBJ2-2; D gene unclear. The CDR3 sequence is 14 residues long. The V end was cut by 3 bases, the J end by 3 bases, with 8 bases between. Per the germline V gene, CDR1 is LGHDT and CDR2 is YNNKEL (reference sequence). The CDR3 DNA reads TGTGCCAGCAGCCAGAACACAGACACCGGGGAGCTGTTTTTT. It is translated as CASSQNTDTGELFF.

The rearrangement joins TRBV5-1 to TRBJ2-1; 10 bases map to TRBD2. Germline V gene lookup returns CDR1 SGHRS and CDR2 YFSETQ. This CDR3 has 15 amino acids. After removal of 0 bases from V and 6 bases from J, the junction contained 3 bases not matched to a gene. The DNA for the CDR3 is TGCGCCAGCAGCTTGGCTAGCGGGGGCCTCAATGAGCAGTTCTTC. This sequence encodes CASSLASGGLNEQFF.

At least ten counts were recorded for this clonotype. The V gene is TRBV4-1, the J gene TRBJ1-5; D is uncertain. The V gene lost 0 bases and the J gene lost 0 bases, with 9 bases spanning the gap. Germline V gene lookup returns CDR1 MGHRA and CDR2 YSYEKL. The CDR3 runs 16 residues. The CDR3 sequence: CASSQDEGYSNQPQHF. CDR3 bases: TGCGCCAGCAGCCAAGATGAAGGTTATAGCAATCAGCCCCAGCATTTT.

This clonotype was counted at least ten times. V usage is TRBV15 and J usage is TRBJ1-2, with 8 bases that match TRBD1. There are 14 residues in the CDR3. In germline, CDR1 is LNHNV, CDR2 YYDKDF (reference sequence). The ends lost 5 bases at V and 3 bases at J; junction bases unmatched: 5. The CDR3 protein is CATSARQGYYGYTF. The CDR3 nucleotides read TGTGCCACCAGCGCCCGACAGGGGTACTATGGCTACACCTTC.

J is TRBJ2-7 and V is TRBV7-8; 9 positions agree with TRBD1. Germline lookup yields CDR1 SGHVS and CDR2 FQNEAQ. CDR3 size: 12 residues. J gave up 4 bases and V 8 bases, and 3 bases lay outside the gene matches. Here the CDR3 DNA reads TGTGCCAGCCGACAGGGGGTATACGAGCAGTACTTC. This encodes CASRQGVYEQYF.

The table lists this clonotype with many counts. The chain carries TRBV24-1 and TRBJ2-1; tentatively, D is TRBD2 (6 bases). CDR3 size: 13 residues. Trimming pared 4 bases from V and 8 bases from J, leaving 11 bases between. CDR1 is KGHDR and CDR2 is SFDVKD in the germline V gene. CDR3 bases: TGTGCCACCAGTGACCCGGGGGATCATGAGCAGTTCTTC. As protein: CATSDPGDHEQFF.

This clonotype was recorded at least ten times. The genes are TRBV11-1 and TRBJ2-7, with TRBD2 identical over 12 bases. Germline V gene data show CDR1 as SGHAT and CDR2 as FQDESV (reference sequence). The CDR3 is 14 residues long. The J segment lost 2 bases and the V segment lost 5 bases, leaving 1 base of the junction unmatched. This CDR3 is CASSRTSGAYEQYV. CDR3 bases: TGTGCCAGCAGCAGGACTAGCGGGGCCTACGAGCAGTACGTC.

This clonotype ranks as medium-sized. The chain employs TRBV12-3 or TRBV12-4 and TRBJ2-7; D remains ambiguous. The ends were cut back, 5 bases at V and 6 bases at J, with 11 bases in the middle. This CDR3 is built from 12 residues. Here the CDR3 reads CASSRNLGEQYV. The CDR3 DNA sequence: TGTGCCAGCAGTAGGAACCTCGGCGAGCAGTACGTC.

At least ten counts were recorded for this clonotype. This sequence joins TRBV12-3 or TRBV12-4 and TRBJ2-5, with 7 nucleotides matching TRBD2. J lost 4 bases, V lost 5 bases, and 7 bases had no gene match. CDR3 size: 14 residues. The DNA of the CDR3 is TGTGCCAGCAGTGGGGGGGGGTGGATAGAGACCCAGTACTTC. Translated, it gives CASSGGGWIETQYF.

The CDR3 region is CASSPGAGSTDTQYF. CDR3 nucleotides: TGTGCCAGCTCACCGGGCGCTGGGAGCACAGATACGCAGTATTTT. V gene TRBV18 combines with J gene TRBJ2-3; D not resolved. V lost 3 bases to trimming and J lost 0 bases, with 10 bases between them. The germline CDR1 and CDR2 sequences are KGHSH and LQKENI. This CDR3 comprises 15 residues.

This clonotype showed up many times. The chain carries TRBV15 and TRBJ1-1; maybe TRBD1 (5 bases). Germline V lookup: CDR1 LNHNV, CDR2 YYDKDF (reference sequence). CDR3 size: 14 residues. V dropped 0 bases and J dropped 8 bases, with 13 bases sitting between them. The CDR3 DNA is TGTGCCACCAGCAGAGATCTTATAGGACAAGAAGCTTTCTTT. Amino acid sequence: CATSRDLIGQEAFF.

As concerns this clonotype: A much larger clone lies one base from this, so it may be a read error. This CDR3 is CASIFPAIAGLQETQYF. In DNA, the CDR3 is TGTGCCAGCATTTTCCCCGCCATAGCGGGATTGCAAGAGACCCAGTACTTC. The chain carries TRBV7-9 and TRBJ2-5, with 8 bases matching TRBD2. Germline assignment: CDR1 SEHNR and CDR2 FQNEAQ (reference sequence). V lost 7 bases to trimming and J lost 2 bases; unmatched junction nucleotides: 15. This CDR3 region has 17 residues.

This clonotype has ten or more counts. The chain has TRBV28 and TRBJ1-2; 7 nucleotides agree with TRBD1. Losses at the gene ends were 2 bases for V and 10 bases for J; bases not matched to a gene: 10. This CDR3 is built from 14 residues. In germline, CDR1 is MDHEN, CDR2 SYDVKM. CDR3 nucleotides: TGTGCCAGCAGTTTAAGTCAGGGGGTGACTCCCTACACCTTC. Translating it yields CASSLSQGVTPYTF.